The 3 T cell receptor beta chains listed next were all sequenced from one sample in a study of T cells in Graves' hyperthyroidism and ophthalmopathy. The source material, RNA transcripts, was used to amplify TCR beta CDR3 regions. A set of HTBI primers served as the primers for a first-round RT-PCR of the TCR CDR3. Each CDR3 protein gets one entry after TCRdb re-called the multiplex PCR reads with MiXCR. The repertoire has some 690,000 distinct CDR3 sequences, roughly 17% of them found once; the top ten carry around 15%. The specimen was blood. Every receptor here comes from a middle-aged man with Graves' hyperthyroidism.

The chain is built from TRBV9 and TRBJ1-3; D uncertain. The CDR3 totals 16 residues. V dropped 0 bases and J dropped 8 bases, with 18 bases sitting between them. From germline, CDR1 is SGDLS and CDR2 YYNGEE. DNA of the CDR3: TGTGCCAGCAGCGTAGAGTTTAGGTCGGCAGGAGACACCATATATTTT. This translates into CASSVEFRSAGDTIYF.

This clonotype has ten or more counts. The chain is built from TRBV27 and TRBJ2-1; no clear D. Germline V gene data show CDR1 as MNHEY and CDR2 as SMNVEV (reference sequence). V was cut by 3 bases and J by 1 base, with 10 bases left in between. There are 15 residues in the CDR3. Here the CDR3 DNA reads TGTGCCAGCAGTTTTAGTAAGCGATCCTACAATGAGCAGTTCTTC. Translation gives CASSFSKRSYNEQFF.

Worth noting for this clonotype: A much larger clone is a single base away; this may be a read error. This likely comes from a read error, as the CDR3 has no conserved phenylalanine or tryptophan at its end. This chain joins TRBV6-1 and TRBJ2-2; possible D gene TRBD1, 5 bases. With 7 bases removed from V and 0 bases from J, the gap between germline ends came to 9 bases. Germline CDR1 MNHNS, CDR2 SASEGT. This CDR3 contains 14 residues. The CDR3 sequence is CASTQTANTGELFL. In DNA form, the CDR3 reads TGTGCCAGCACCCAGACAGCGAACACCGGGGAGCTGTTTCTT.